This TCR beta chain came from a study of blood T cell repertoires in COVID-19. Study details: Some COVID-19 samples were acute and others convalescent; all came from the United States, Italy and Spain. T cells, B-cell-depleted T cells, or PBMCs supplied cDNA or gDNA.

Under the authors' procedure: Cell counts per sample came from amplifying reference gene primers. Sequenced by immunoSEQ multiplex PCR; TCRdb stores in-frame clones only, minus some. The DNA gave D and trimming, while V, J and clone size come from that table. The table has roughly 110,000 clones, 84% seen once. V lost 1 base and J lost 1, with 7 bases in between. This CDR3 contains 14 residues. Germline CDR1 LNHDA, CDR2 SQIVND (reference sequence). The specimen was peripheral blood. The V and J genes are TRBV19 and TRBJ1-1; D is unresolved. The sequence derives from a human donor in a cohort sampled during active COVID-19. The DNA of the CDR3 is TGTGCCAGTAGTATAGTCCCAGGGAACACTGAAGCTTTCTTT. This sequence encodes CASSIVPGNTEAFF.